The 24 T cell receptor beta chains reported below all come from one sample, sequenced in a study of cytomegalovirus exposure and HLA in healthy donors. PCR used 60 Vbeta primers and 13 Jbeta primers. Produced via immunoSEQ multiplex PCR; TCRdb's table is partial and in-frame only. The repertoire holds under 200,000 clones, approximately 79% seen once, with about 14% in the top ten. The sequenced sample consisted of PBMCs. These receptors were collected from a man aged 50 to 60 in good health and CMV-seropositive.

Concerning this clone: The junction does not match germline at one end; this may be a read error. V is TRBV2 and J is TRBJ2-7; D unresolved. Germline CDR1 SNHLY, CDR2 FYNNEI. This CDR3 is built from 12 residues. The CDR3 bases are TGTGCCAGCAGCCTCAATATATACGGGCAGTACTTC. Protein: CASSLNIYGQYF.

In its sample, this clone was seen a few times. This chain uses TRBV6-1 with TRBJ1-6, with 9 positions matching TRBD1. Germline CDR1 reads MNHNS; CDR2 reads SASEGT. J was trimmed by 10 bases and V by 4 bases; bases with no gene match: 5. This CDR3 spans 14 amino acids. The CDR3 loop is CASSAGQGRSPLHF. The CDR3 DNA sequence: TGTGCCAGCAGTGCCGGACAGGGGAGGTCACCCCTCCACTTT.

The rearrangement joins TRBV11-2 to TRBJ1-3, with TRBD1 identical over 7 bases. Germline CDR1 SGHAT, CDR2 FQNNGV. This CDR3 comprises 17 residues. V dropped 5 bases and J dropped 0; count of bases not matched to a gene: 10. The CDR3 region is CASSKIPTGSSGNTIYF. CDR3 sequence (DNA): TGTGCCAGCAGCAAGATTCCGACAGGGAGCTCTGGAAACACCATATATTTT.

As DNA, the CDR3 is TGTGCCAGTAGTAGTGGGCCGGCACAAGAGACCCAGTACTTC. The encoded protein is CASSSGPAQETQYF. The V and J genes are TRBV19 and TRBJ2-5; D is undetermined. The CDR3 consists of 14 residues. Germline assignment: CDR1 LNHDA and CDR2 SQIVND (reference sequence). V gave up 4 bases and J gave up 2 bases, with 11 bases separating them.

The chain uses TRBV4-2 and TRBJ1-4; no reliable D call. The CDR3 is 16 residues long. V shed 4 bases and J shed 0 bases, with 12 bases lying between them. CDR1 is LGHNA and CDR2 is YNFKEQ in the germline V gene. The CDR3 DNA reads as TGTGCCAGCAGCCTATCGGACTCTGCAACTAATGAAAAACTGTTTTTT. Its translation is CASSLSDSATNEKLFF.

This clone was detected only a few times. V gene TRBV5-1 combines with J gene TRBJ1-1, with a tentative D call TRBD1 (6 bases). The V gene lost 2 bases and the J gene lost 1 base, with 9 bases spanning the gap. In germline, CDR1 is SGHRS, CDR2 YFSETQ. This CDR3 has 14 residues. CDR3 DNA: TGCGCCAGCAGCTTAATACAGGGGAACACTGAAGCTTTCTTT. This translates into CASSLIQGNTEAFF.

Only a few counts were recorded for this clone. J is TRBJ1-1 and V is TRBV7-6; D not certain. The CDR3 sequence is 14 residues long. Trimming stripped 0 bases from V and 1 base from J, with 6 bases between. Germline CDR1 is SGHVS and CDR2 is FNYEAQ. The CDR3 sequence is CASSLASGNTEAFF. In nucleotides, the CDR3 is TGTGCCAGCAGCTTAGCTTCCGGGAACACTGAAGCTTTCTTT.

The CDR3 is CASSIGTENYGYTF. CDR3 nucleotides: TGTGCCAGTAGTATAGGGACAGAGAACTATGGCTACACCTTC. This sequence joins TRBV19 and TRBJ1-2; a weak D match, TRBD1 (6 bases). Trimming shortened V by 1 base and J by 2 bases, and 8 bases separated the two germline ends. The CDR3 extends over 14 amino acids. In germline, CDR1 is LNHDA, CDR2 SQIVND (reference sequence).

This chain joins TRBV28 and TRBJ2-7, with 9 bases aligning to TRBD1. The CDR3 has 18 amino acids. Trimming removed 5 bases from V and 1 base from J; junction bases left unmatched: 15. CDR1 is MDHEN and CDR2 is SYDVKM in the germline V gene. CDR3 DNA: TGTGCCAGCAGTACCCACCTCCGCCGGACAGGGGTTTCCTACGAGCAGTACTTC. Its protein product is CASSTHLRRTGVSYEQYF.

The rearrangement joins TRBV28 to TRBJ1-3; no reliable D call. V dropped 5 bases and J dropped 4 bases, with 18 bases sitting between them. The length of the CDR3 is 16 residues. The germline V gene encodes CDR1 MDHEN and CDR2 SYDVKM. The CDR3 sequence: CASSLLPPGSGNTIYF. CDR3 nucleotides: TGTGCCAGCAGTCTTCTTCCGCCCGGGAGCGGAAACACCATATATTTT. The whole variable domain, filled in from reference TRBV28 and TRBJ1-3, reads DVKVTQSSRYLVKRTGEKVFLECVQDMDHENMFWYRQDPGLGLRLIYFSYDVKMKEKGDIPEGYSVSREKKERFSLILESASTNQTSMYLCASSLLPPGSGNTIYFGEGSWLTVV.

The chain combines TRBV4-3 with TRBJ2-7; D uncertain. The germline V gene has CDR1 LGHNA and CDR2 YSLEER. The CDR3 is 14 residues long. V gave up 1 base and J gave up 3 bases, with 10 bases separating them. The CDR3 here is CASSQGRLYYEQYF. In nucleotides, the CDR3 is TGCGCCAGCAGCCAAGGGAGATTATACTACGAGCAGTACTTC.

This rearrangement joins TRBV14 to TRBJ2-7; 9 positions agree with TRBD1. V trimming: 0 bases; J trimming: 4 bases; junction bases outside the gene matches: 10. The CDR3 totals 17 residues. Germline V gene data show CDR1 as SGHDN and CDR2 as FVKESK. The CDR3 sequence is CASSQDRTGTGKYEQYF. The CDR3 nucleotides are TGTGCCAGCAGCCAAGATCGTACCGGGACAGGGAAATACGAGCAGTACTTC.

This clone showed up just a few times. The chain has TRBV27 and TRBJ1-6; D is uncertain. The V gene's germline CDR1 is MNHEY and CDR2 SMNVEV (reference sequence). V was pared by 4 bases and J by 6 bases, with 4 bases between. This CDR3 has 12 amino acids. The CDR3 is CASSSINSPLHF. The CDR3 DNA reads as TGTGCCAGCAGTTCCATTAATTCACCCCTCCACTTT.

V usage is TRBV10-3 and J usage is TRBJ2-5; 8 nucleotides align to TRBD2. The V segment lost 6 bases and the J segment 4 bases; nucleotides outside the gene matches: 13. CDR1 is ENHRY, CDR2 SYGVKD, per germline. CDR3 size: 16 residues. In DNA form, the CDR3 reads TGTGCCATCAGGGGCCTAGATCGGGGGGGCCGAGAGACCCAGTACTTC. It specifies CAIRGLDRGGRETQYF.

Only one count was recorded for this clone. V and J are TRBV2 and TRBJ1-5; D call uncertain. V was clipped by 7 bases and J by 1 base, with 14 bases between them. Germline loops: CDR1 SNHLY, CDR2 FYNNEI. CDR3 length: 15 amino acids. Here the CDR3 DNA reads TGTGCCAGCATACGAGAAATTACGAGCAATCAGCCCCAGCATTTT. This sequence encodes CASIREITSNQPQHF.

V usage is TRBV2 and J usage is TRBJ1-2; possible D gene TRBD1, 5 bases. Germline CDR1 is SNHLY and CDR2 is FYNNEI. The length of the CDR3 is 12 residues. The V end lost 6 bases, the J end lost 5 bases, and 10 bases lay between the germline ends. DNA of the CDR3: TGTGCCAGCAGGGAGACAGCTTATGGCTACACCTTC. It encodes CASRETAYGYTF.

The DNA of the CDR3 is TGTGCCAGTAGTATAGCTCCTTGGCGGGGGTATGACACAGATACGCAGTATTTT. This codes for CASSIAPWRGYDTDTQYF. This chain connects TRBV19 to TRBJ2-3; 7 nucleotides align to TRBD2. The junction had 12 bases not matched to a gene; V was cut back by 1 base and J by 2 bases. Germline V gene lookup returns CDR1 LNHDA and CDR2 SQIVND (reference sequence). This CDR3 is built from 18 residues.

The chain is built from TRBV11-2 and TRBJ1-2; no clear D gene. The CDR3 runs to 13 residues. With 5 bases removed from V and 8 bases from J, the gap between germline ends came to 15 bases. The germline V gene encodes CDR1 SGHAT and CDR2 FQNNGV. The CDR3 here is CASSPAGARGYTF. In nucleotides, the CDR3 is TGTGCCAGCAGCCCGGCCGGAGCTAGGGGCTACACCTTC. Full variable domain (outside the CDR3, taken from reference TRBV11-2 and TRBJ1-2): EAGVAQSPRYKIIEKRQSVAFWCNPISGHATLYWYQQILGQGPKLLIQFQNNGVVDDSQLPKDRFSAERLKGVDSTLKIQPAKLEDSAVYLCASSPAGARGYTFGSGTRLTVV.

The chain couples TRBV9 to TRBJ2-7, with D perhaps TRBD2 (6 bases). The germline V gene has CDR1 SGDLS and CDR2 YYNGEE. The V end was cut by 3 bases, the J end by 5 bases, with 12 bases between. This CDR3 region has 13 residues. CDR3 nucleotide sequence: TGTGCCAGCAGCGAGGGCCGCGGGGACGAGCAGTACTTC. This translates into CASSEGRGDEQYF.

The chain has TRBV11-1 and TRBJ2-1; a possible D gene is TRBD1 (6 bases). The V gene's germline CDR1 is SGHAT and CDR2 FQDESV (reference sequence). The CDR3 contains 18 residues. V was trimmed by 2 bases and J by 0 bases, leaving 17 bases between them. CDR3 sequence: CASSLMVAGASSYNEQFF. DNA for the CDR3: TGTGCCAGCAGCTTAATGGTGGCAGGGGCTAGCTCCTACAATGAGCAGTTCTTC.

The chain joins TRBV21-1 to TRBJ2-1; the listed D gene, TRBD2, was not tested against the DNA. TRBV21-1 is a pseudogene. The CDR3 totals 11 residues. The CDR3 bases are TGTGCCAGCAGTATAGAGAGAGAGCAGTTCTTC. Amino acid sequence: CASSIEREQFF.

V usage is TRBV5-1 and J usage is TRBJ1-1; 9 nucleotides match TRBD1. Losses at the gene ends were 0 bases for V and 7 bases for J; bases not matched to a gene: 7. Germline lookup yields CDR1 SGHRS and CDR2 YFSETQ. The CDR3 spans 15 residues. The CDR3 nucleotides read TGCGCCAGCAGCTTGGAAGACAGGGGGTGGGATGAAGCTTTCTTT. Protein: CASSLEDRGWDEAFF.

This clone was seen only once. The CDR3: CASSSPGQVIYNEQFF. The CDR3 nucleotides read TGTGCCAGCAGCTCTCCGGGACAGGTGATATACAATGAGCAGTTCTTC. This chain connects TRBV7-2 to TRBJ2-1; 8 positions agree with TRBD1. This CDR3 spans 16 amino acids. The V gene end was trimmed by 4 bases and the J gene end by 4 bases; junction bases not matched to a gene: 9. Germline CDR1 SGHTA, CDR2 FQGNSA.

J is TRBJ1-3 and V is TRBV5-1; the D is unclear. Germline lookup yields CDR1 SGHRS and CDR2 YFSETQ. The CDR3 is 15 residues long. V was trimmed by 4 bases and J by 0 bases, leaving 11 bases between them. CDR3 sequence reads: CASSLSSISGNTIYF. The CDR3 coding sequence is TGCGCCAGCAGCCTCTCAAGCATCTCTGGAAACACCATATATTTT.